This T cell receptor beta chain was retrieved from a study of blood T cell repertoires in COVID-19. The authors' processing: Reference gene primer amplification yielded estimated nucleated cell counts. The repertoire was sequenced with immunoSEQ multiplex PCR; TCRdb's copy has only in-frame clones and lacks some. That table furnishes V, J and clone size, whereas the DNA furnished D and trimming. This sample has some 50,000 clones, with approximately 90% found just once. The CDR3 runs 16 residues. Germline V gene data show CDR1 as WNHNN and CDR2 as SYGVQD (reference sequence). V shed 0 bases and J 4 bases; nucleotides not matched to a gene: 6.

The sequence derives from a human donor in a cohort sampled during active COVID-19. Material for sequencing was peripheral blood. The chain links TRBV10-1 to TRBJ2-1, with TRBD1 identical over 7 bases. The CDR3 DNA is TGCGCCAGCAGTGAGTCGACAGGGAAGCTGTACAATGAGCAGTTCTTC. This sequence encodes CASSESTGKLYNEQFF.